In its sample, the clone carrying this T cell receptor (beta chain) was seen a few times. Its antigen is still unknown. These data originate in a study of OX40 agonist ivuxolimab in advanced cancers. Study details: Patients were dosed with the agonistic anti-OX40 (CD134) antibody ivuxolimab. Study-wide findings and caveats: Within 6 weeks, CD4+ and CD8+ blood T cells expanded clonally at 0.1 to 3.0 mg/kg. Nonresponders, in some cases, also had low normalized T-cell clonal expansion.

Trimming took off 2 bases at V and 7 bases at J, with 14 bases between the two ends. The CDR3 covers 15 residues. CDR1 is MDHEN, CDR2 SYDVKM, per germline. The data were produced by immunoSEQ multiplex PCR, yet TCRdb's version contains in-frame clones alone and is incomplete. The sample gives tens of thousands of clones, around 87% of which show up once; about 15% is in the top ten. This clonotype originated in an adult with an advanced solid tumor such as melanoma, head and neck, liver or kidney cancer. Specimen: CD4+ or CD8+ T cells sorted from blood, collected in a trial of the OX40 agonist ivuxolimab. J is TRBJ1-4 and V is TRBV28; no reliable D call. CDR3 DNA sequence: TGTGCCAGCAGTTTACTTCTCTCCTCCGGTGAAAAACTGTTTTTT. Translating gives CASSLLLSSGEKLFF. The variable domain in full, completed from reference TRBV28 and TRBJ1-4, reads DVKVTQSSRYLVKRTGEKVFLECVQDMDHENMFWYRQDPGLGLRLIYFSYDVKMKEKGDIPEGYSVSREKKERFSLILESASTNQTSMYLCASSLLLSSGEKLFFGSGTQLSVL.